The 5 T cell receptor beta chains given below trace back to one sample, sequenced in a study of cytomegalovirus exposure and HLA in healthy donors. The PCR was carried out with 60 Vbeta primers and 13 Jbeta primers. The table came from immunoSEQ multiplex PCR; TCRdb's copy has only in-frame clones and leaves some out. The data hold over 150,000 clones, with about 83% observed a single time. Specimen: PBMCs. The receptors here all came from a girl aged 10 to 17 in good health and CMV-seropositive.

The rearrangement links TRBV5-4 to TRBJ2-7; 8 nucleotides agree with TRBD2. This CDR3 comprises 15 residues. Germline V gives CDR1 SGHNT, CDR2 YYREEE (reference sequence). The V segment lost 2 bases and the J segment 4 bases; nucleotides outside the gene matches: 8. The CDR3 DNA reads TGTGCCAGCAGCTTCATAGCGGGGACCCGATACGAGCAGTACTTC. It codes for CASSFIAGTRYEQYF.

The chain combines TRBV15 with TRBJ1-1; D remains unclear. This CDR3 has 14 residues. Germline V gives CDR1 LNHNV, CDR2 YYDKDF (reference sequence). Trimming cost V 0 bases and J 1 base, with 6 bases left between them. The CDR3 DNA reads TGTGCCACCAGCAGAGATAACTCGAACACTGAAGCTTTCTTT. It is translated as CATSRDNSNTEAFF.

Notes on this clone: Since no conserved phenylalanine or tryptophan closes the CDR3, a read error is the likely cause. This sequence joins TRBV11-3 and TRBJ1-6, with 9 bases identical to TRBD1. The CDR3 is 16 residues long. V gave up 5 bases and J gave up 9 bases; unmatched junction bases: 11. CDR1 and CDR2 from the germline V gene are SGHNT and YENEEA. CDR3 nucleotide sequence: TGTGCCAGCAGCCCCCGGTTACGGACAGGGGTTTCACCCCTCCACCTT. Residues: CASSPRLRTGVSPLHL.

The chain carries TRBV7-9 and TRBJ2-5; TRBD2 might be the D (6 bases). The germline V and J ends were trimmed by 4 bases and 3 bases, with 15 bases remaining between them. The CDR3 is 15 residues long. Germline CDR1 SEHNR, CDR2 FQNEAQ (reference sequence). CDR3: CASSWGTGVEETQYF. CDR3 coding DNA: TGTGCCAGCAGCTGGGGAACGGGAGTCGAAGAGACCCAGTACTTC.

The chain is built from TRBV27 and TRBJ2-5; D call uncertain. The DNA end is more similar to TRBJ2-7, so the J call may be wrong. Germline CDR1 reads MNHEY; CDR2 reads SMNVEV (reference sequence). This CDR3 has 11 amino acids. The CDR3 nucleotides read TGTGCCAGCAGTTCTACCTACGAGCAGTACTTC. Translating gives CASSSTYEQYF.